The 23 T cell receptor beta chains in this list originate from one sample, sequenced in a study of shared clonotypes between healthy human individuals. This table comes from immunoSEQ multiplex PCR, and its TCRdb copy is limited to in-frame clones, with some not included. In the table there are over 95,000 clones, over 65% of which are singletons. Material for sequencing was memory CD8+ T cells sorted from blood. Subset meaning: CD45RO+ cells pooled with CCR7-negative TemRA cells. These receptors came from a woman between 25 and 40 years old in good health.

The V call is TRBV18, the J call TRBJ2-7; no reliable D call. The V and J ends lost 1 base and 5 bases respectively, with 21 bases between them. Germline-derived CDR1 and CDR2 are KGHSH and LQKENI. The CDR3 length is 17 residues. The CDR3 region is CASSPQIPPSTNHEQYF. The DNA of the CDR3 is TGTGCCAGCTCACCACAAATCCCCCCTTCTACCAACCACGAGCAGTACTTC.

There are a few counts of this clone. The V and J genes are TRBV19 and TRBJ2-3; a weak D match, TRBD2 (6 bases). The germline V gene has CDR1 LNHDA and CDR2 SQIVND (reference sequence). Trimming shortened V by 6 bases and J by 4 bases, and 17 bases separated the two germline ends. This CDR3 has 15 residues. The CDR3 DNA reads TGTGCCAGTAGGCCCTGGTCGGGACTGGCAGATACGCAGTATTTT. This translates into CASRPWSGLADTQYF.

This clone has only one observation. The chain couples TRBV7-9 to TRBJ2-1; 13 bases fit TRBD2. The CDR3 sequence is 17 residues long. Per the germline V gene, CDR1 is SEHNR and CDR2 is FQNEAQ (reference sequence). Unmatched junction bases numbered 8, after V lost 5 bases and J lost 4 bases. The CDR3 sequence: CASSPKRLAGGYNEQFF. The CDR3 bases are TGTGCCAGCAGCCCTAAAAGACTAGCGGGAGGATACAATGAGCAGTTCTTC.

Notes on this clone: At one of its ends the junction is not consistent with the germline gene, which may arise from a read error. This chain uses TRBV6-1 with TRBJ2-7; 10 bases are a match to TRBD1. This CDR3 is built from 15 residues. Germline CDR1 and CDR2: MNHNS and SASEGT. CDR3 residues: CASRQGAEGGYEQYF. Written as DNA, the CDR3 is TGCGCCAGCAGACAGGGGGCCGAGGGAGGCTACGAGCAGTACTTC.

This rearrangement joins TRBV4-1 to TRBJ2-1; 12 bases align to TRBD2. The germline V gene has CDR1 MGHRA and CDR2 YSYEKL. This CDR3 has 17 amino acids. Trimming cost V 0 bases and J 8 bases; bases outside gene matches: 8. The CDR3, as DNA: TGCGCCAGCAGCCAAGAAGACGGACTAGCGGGGAGGGATGAGCAGTTCTTC. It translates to CASSQEDGLAGRDEQFF.

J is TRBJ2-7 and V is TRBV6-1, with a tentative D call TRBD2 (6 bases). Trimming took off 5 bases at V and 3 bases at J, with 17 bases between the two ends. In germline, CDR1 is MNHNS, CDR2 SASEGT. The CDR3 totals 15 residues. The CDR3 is CASSKPLLASYEQYF. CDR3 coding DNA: TGTGCCAGCAGTAAACCCCTACTAGCAAGCTACGAGCAGTACTTC.

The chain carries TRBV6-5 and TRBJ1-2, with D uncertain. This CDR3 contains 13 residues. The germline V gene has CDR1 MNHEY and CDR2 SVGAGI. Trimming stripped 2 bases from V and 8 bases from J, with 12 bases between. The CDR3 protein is CASSYRRNGGYTF. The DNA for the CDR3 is TGTGCCAGCAGTTACCGGCGTAATGGAGGCTACACCTTC.

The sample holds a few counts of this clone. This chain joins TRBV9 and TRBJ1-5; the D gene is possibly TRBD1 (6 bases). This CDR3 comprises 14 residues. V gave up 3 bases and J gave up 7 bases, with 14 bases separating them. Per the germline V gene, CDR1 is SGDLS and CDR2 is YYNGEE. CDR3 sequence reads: CASSEDGQYQPQHF. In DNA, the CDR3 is TGTGCCAGCAGCGAGGATGGACAGTACCAGCCCCAGCATTTT.

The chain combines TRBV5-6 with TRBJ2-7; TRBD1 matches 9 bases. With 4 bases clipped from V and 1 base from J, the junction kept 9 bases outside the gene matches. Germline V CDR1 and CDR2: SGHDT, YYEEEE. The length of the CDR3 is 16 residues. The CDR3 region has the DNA TGTGCCAGCAGCGAGTTCGGGACAGGGCATTCCTACGAGCAGTACTTC. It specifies CASSEFGTGHSYEQYF.

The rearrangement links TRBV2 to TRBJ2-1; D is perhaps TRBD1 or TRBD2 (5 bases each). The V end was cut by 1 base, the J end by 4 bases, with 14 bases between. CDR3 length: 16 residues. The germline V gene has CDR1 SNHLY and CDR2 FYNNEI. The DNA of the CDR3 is TGTGCCAGCAGTGAAGGCCCGGGGCGAACTTACAATGAGCAGTTCTTC. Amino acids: CASSEGPGRTYNEQFF.

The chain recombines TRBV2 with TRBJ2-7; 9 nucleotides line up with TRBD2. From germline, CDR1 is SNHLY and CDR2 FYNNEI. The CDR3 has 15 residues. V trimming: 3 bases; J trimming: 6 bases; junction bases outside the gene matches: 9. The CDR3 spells CASSEVLAGLFEQYF. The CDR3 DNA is TGTGCCAGCAGTGAGGTACTAGCGGGTCTATTCGAGCAGTACTTC.

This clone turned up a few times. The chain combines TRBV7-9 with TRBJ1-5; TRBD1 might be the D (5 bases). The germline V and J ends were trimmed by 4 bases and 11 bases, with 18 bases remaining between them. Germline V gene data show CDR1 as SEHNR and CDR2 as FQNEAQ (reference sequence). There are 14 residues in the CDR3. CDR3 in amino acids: CASSYSEWGQSQHF. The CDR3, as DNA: TGTGCCAGCAGCTACAGTGAATGGGGCCAATCCCAGCATTTT.

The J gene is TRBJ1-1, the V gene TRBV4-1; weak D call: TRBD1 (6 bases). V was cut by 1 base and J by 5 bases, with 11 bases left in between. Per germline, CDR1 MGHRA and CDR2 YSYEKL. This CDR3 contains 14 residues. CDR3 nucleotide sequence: TGCGCCAGCAGCCAAGTTAGAGGGGGAACTGAAGCTTTCTTT. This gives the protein CASSQVRGGTEAFF.

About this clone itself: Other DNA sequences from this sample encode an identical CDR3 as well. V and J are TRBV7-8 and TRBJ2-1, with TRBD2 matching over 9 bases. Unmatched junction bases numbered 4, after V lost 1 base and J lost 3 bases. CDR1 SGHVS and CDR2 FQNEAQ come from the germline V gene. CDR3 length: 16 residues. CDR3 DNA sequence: TGTGCCAGCAGCTTAGAGGCGGGGGGGTTCTACAATGAGCAGTTCTTC. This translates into CASSLEAGGFYNEQFF.

In DNA, the CDR3 is TGTGCCAGCAGTGTTCACAATGAGCAGTTCTTC. Translated: CASSVHNEQFF. This chain uses TRBV6-1 with TRBJ2-1; no reliable D call. V lost 4 bases, J lost 5 bases, and 3 bases lay in between. The CDR3 runs 11 residues. Germline lookup yields CDR1 MNHNS and CDR2 SASEGT.

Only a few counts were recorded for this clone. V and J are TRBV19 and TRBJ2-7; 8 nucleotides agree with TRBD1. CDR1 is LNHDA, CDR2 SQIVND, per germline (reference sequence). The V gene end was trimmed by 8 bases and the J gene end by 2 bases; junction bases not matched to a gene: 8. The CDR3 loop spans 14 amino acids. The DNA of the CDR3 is TGTGCCAGTGCCAAGGGACAGGTCGCCTACGAGCAGTACTTC. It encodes CASAKGQVAYEQYF.

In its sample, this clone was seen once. The CDR3 is CASSPTSYEQYF. Here the CDR3 DNA reads TGTGCCAGCAGTCCTACCTCTTACGAGCAGTACTTC. This chain uses TRBV2 with TRBJ2-7; D remains unclear. Trimming took 5 bases from V and 4 from J, leaving 9 bases between them. From germline, CDR1 is SNHLY and CDR2 FYNNEI. The CDR3 runs to 12 residues.

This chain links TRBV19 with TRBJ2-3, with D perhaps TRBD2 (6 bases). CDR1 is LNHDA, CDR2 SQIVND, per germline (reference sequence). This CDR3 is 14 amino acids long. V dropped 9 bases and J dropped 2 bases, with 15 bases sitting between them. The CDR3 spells CASNPGLDTDTQYF. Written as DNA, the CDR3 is TGTGCCAGCAATCCGGGACTCGACACAGATACGCAGTATTTT.

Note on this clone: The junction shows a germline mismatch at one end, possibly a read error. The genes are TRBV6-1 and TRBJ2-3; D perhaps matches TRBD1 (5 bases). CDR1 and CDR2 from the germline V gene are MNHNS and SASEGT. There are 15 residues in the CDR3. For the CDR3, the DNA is TGTGCCAGCAGCGAAGGGGCCACCGGCACAGATACGCAGTATTTT. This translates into CASSEGATGTDTQYF.

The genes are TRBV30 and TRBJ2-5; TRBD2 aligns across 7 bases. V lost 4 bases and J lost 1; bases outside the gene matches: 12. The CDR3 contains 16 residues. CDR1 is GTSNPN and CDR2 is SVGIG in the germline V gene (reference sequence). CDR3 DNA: TGTGCCTGGAAAAAGATCAGTCCTAGCGGCCAAGAGACCCAGTACTTC. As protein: CAWKKISPSGQETQYF.

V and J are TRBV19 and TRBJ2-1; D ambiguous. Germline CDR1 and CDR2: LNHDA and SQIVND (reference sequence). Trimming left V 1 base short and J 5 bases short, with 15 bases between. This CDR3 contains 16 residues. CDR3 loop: CASSIGDSPGNNEQFF. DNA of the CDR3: TGTGCCAGTAGTATAGGTGACTCTCCGGGCAACAATGAGCAGTTCTTC.

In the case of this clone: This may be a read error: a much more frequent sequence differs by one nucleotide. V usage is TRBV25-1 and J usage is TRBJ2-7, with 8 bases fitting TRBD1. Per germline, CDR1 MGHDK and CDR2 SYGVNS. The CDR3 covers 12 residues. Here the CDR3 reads CVSTTGVYEQYF. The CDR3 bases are TGTGTCAGCACGACAGGGGTGTACGAGCAGTACTTC.

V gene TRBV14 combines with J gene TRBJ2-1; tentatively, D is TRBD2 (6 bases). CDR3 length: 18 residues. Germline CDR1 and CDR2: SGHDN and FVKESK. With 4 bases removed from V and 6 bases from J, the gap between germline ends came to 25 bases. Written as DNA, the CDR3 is TGTGCCAGCAGCCCTAGCCTCCCTAGCCGGAGGGAGTCCAATGAGCAGTTCTTC. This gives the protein CASSPSLPSRRESNEQFF.